These 14 T cell receptor beta chains share one sample of origin, sequenced in a study of blood T cells in healthy people across ages. Alongside a J-beta primer mix, a sample-barcoded 5' primer served in a second PCR lasting roughly 6 to 12 cycles. A single record per CDR3 protein comes from TCRdb applying MiXCR to the 5' RACE reads. The table includes about 800,000 distinct CDR3 sequences, more than 20% detected once. The same sample was also studied in work on T cells of mothers and their children.

The sequencing sample was made of blood. Every receptor here comes from a boy aged 10-17 years in good health.

This clonotype was found a few times. V is TRBV9 and J is TRBJ2-2; 10 bases are shared with TRBD1. With V trimmed by 4 bases and J by 6 bases, 3 bases remained unmatched. CDR3 length: 14 residues. The germline V gene has CDR1 SGDLS and CDR2 YYNGEE. This CDR3 reads CASSSTGGPGELFF. The CDR3 DNA reads as TGTGCCAGCAGCTCGACAGGGGGCCCCGGGGAGCTGTTTTTT.

The gene calls are TRBV28 and TRBJ2-7; no firm D call. Trimming pared 1 base from V and 2 bases from J, leaving 12 bases between. The CDR3 extends over 15 amino acids. Per the germline V gene, CDR1 is MDHEN and CDR2 is SYDVKM. The CDR3 region is CASSLSFPGTYEQYF. CDR3 DNA sequence: TGTGCCAGCAGTTTATCGTTTCCGGGCACCTACGAGCAGTACTTC.

This clonotype was detected a few times. The rearrangement links TRBV30 to TRBJ2-3; maybe TRBD2 (5 bases). In germline, CDR1 is GTSNPN, CDR2 SVGIG (reference sequence). Trimming took 2 bases from V and 2 from J, leaving 20 bases between them. The CDR3 sequence is 17 residues long. This CDR3 is CAWSPGWRVNFTDTQYF. The CDR3 nucleotides read TGTGCCTGGAGTCCGGGATGGCGGGTCAACTTCACAGATACGCAGTATTTT. The full variable domain, with the rest looked up from reference TRBV30 and TRBJ2-3, is SQTIHQWPATLVQPVGSPLSLECTVEGTSNPNLYWYRQAAGRGLQLLFYSVGIGQISSEVPQNLSASRPQDRQFILSSKKLLLSDSGFYLCAWSPGWRVNFTDTQYFGPGTRLTVL.

There are a few counts of this clonotype. The chain couples TRBV19 to TRBJ1-1; D may be TRBD1 (5 bases). Per germline, CDR1 LNHDA and CDR2 SQIVND (reference sequence). The CDR3 runs to 13 residues. Trimming shortened V by 5 bases and J by 4 bases, and 11 bases separated the two germline ends. The CDR3 loop is CASSALRGTEAFF. In DNA, the CDR3 is TGTGCCAGTAGTGCCTTAAGGGGCACTGAAGCTTTCTTT. Based on the CDR3 plus reference TRBV19 and TRBJ1-1, the full variable domain is DGGITQSPKYLFRKEGQNVTLSCEQNLNHDAMYWYRQDPGQGLRLIYYSQIVNDFQKGDIAEGYSVSREKKESFPLTVTSAQKNPTAFYLCASSALRGTEAFFGQGTRLTVV.

This clonotype was detected only a few times. This chain connects TRBV4-2 to TRBJ2-1; 8 nucleotides match TRBD2. CDR1 and CDR2 from the germline V gene are LGHNA and YNFKEQ. The CDR3 totals 16 residues. The J segment lost 5 bases and the V segment lost 1 base, leaving 7 bases of the junction unmatched. The CDR3 bases are TGTGCCAGCAGCCAAGCGGGCGGGAGGTCCCACAATGAGCAGTTCTTC. Translated: CASSQAGGRSHNEQFF.

The table lists this clonotype with a few counts. This sequence joins TRBV7-9 and TRBJ1-4, with unresolved D. The germline gives CDR1 SEHNR, CDR2 FQNEAQ (reference sequence). CDR3 length equals 12 residues. V was clipped by 1 base and J by 6 bases, with 3 bases between them. CDR3 residues: CASSLDYEKLFF. CDR3 nucleotide sequence: TGTGCCAGCAGCTTAGATTATGAAAAACTGTTTTTT.

The V call is TRBV28, the J call TRBJ2-1; D is tentatively TRBD1 or TRBD2 (5 bases each). CDR1 and CDR2 (germline): MDHEN, SYDVKM. V lost 4 bases and J 6 bases, leaving 16 bases between the germline ends. The CDR3 contains 15 residues. The CDR3 coding sequence is TGTGCCAGCAGTTCATACGTCACTGGGGGCAATGAGCAGTTCTTC. Its protein is CASSSYVTGGNEQFF. Variable domain in full (rest from reference TRBV28 and TRBJ2-1): DVKVTQSSRYLVKRTGEKVFLECVQDMDHENMFWYRQDPGLGLRLIYFSYDVKMKEKGDIPEGYSVSREKKERFSLILESASTNQTSMYLCASSSYVTGGNEQFFGPGTRLTVL.

This clonotype was counted a few times. The rearrangement links TRBV25-1 to TRBJ2-7; D possibly corresponds to TRBD1 (5 bases). The CDR3 covers 16 residues. V dropped 0 bases and J dropped 3 bases, with 15 bases sitting between them. CDR1 and CDR2 (germline): MGHDK, SYGVNS. The CDR3: CASSEYMGRVDYEQYF. The DNA for the CDR3 is TGTGCCAGCAGTGAATATATGGGCAGGGTAGACTACGAGCAGTACTTC.

This chain uses TRBV20-1 with TRBJ2-3; possibly TRBD1 or TRBD2 for D (9 bases each). CDR3 length: 20 residues. V was trimmed by 0 bases and J by 5 bases, leaving 30 bases between them. Germline V CDR1 and CDR2: DFQATT, SNEGSKA (reference sequence). For the CDR3, the DNA is TGCAGTGCTAGAGAATTGGGACAGGGAAAATCGGAGCGGGAGGAAGATACGCAGTATTTT. Protein sequence: CSARELGQGKSEREEDTQYF.

The chain is built from TRBV3-1 and TRBJ2-3; 12 bases are a match to TRBD2. The CDR3 sequence is 16 residues long. The V segment lost 4 bases and the J segment 3 bases; nucleotides outside the gene matches: 5. Per germline, CDR1 LGHDT and CDR2 YNNKEL (reference sequence). The CDR3 bases are TGTGCCAGCAGCCTCGGACTAGCGGGGAAGACAGATACGCAGTATTTT. It codes for CASSLGLAGKTDTQYF.

This rearrangement joins TRBV4-3 to TRBJ2-1, with D possibly matching TRBD2 (6 bases). This CDR3 is 17 amino acids long. V lost 4 bases, J lost 3 bases, and 19 bases lay in between. Germline loops: CDR1 LGHNA, CDR2 YSLEER. The CDR3 sequence is CASSRGNIAAGYNEQFF. The DNA of the CDR3 is TGCGCCAGCAGCCGGGGGAACATAGCGGCTGGCTACAATGAGCAGTTCTTC.

About this clonotype itself: One junction end does not reproduce the germline sequence, and a read error may be involved. J is TRBJ1-2 and V is TRBV6-1; D is unresolved. The CDR3 is made up of 12 amino acids. Germline assignment: CDR1 MNHNS and CDR2 SASEGT. Here the CDR3 DNA reads TGTGCCAGCAGTGAAGACGGTCCAAAAGTCGCCTTC. Its translation: CASSEDGPKVAF.

This clonotype has only a few counts. This chain uses TRBV11-2 with TRBJ2-3, with 8 nucleotides matching TRBD2. There are 15 residues in the CDR3. Germline V CDR1 and CDR2: SGHAT, FQNNGV. After removal of 1 base from V and 4 bases from J, the junction contained 4 bases not matched to a gene. CDR3 protein: CASSLAAGVPDTQYF. The CDR3 DNA reads TGTGCCAGCAGCTTAGCAGCGGGGGTGCCAGATACGCAGTATTTT.

This chain links TRBV4-3 with TRBJ1-5; the D is unclear. V lost 0 bases to trimming and J lost 3 bases, with 6 bases between them. Germline V gene lookup returns CDR1 LGHNA and CDR2 YSLEER. The CDR3 runs to 14 residues. The CDR3 DNA reads TGCGCCAGCAGCCAAGATCGGAACAATCAGCCCCAGCATTTT. This translates into CASSQDRNNQPQHF.